A single sample is the source of the 28 T cell receptor beta chains below, sequenced in a study of cytomegalovirus exposure and HLA in healthy donors. Generated by immunoSEQ multiplex PCR, the TCRdb table keeps only in-frame clones and is missing some. The sample consists of some 270,000 clones, around 86% of them appearing once. Sequencing was performed on PBMCs. These receptors were collected from a young woman in good health and CMV-seronegative.

The chain recombines TRBV6-4 with TRBJ2-5, with 12 bases matching TRBD2. Trimming cost V 2 bases and J 5 bases; bases outside gene matches: 15. Germline V lookup: CDR1 MRHNA, CDR2 SNTAGT. The CDR3 contains 19 residues. CDR3 sequence reads: CASSDKPGLAGGRPETQYF. As DNA, the CDR3 is TGTGCCAGCAGTGACAAACCGGGACTAGCGGGCGGGCGCCCCGAGACCCAGTACTTC.

V and J are TRBV4-1 and TRBJ1-2; 8 bases line up with TRBD1. Trimming at V came to 1 base and at J to 2 bases, leaving 12 bases not matched to a gene. The germline V gene has CDR1 MGHRA and CDR2 YSYEKL. This CDR3 has 18 residues. This CDR3 is CASSQALWDRKVNYGYTF. The CDR3 DNA reads TGCGCCAGCAGCCAAGCCCTATGGGACAGGAAAGTAAACTATGGCTACACCTTC.

This clone was counted a single time. Relative to the germline gene, one junction end is altered; a read error may explain this. The rearrangement joins TRBV5-1 to TRBJ2-1, with TRBD2 matching 10 bases. The CDR3 has 16 amino acids. Germline V gene sequence: CDR1 SGHRS, CDR2 YFSETQ. The DNA for the CDR3 is TGCGCCAGCAAAGGAAGCGGGAGGGCCTCCCACAATGAGCAGTTCTTC. The encoded protein is CASKGSGRASHNEQFF.

The gene calls are TRBV2 and TRBJ1-2; 8 bases are a match to TRBD1. The CDR3 loop spans 13 amino acids. Germline V lookup: CDR1 SNHLY, CDR2 FYNNEI. V lost 6 bases to trimming and J lost 5 bases; unmatched junction nucleotides: 5. The DNA for the CDR3 is TGTGCCAGCAGGGACAGGGCATATTATGGCTACACCTTC. Encoded protein: CASRDRAYYGYTF.

The rearrangement links TRBV4-3 to TRBJ2-7; TRBD2 matches at 8 bases. Germline lookup yields CDR1 LGHNA and CDR2 YSLEER. The CDR3 spans 15 residues. Trimming removed 4 bases from V and 3 bases from J; junction bases left unmatched: 8. The CDR3 spells CASSPRGGLDYEQYF. In DNA, the CDR3 is TGCGCCAGCAGCCCCCGGGGGGGGTTGGACTACGAGCAGTACTTC.

The V gene is TRBV30, the J gene TRBJ2-1; TRBD2 agrees at 10 bases. The CDR3 has 15 amino acids. V was clipped by 2 bases and J by 8 bases; unmatched bases: 9. Germline V gene lookup returns CDR1 GTSNPN and CDR2 SVGIG (reference sequence). The CDR3 region has the DNA TGTGCCTGGAGTACTCGACTAGCGGGCGGCGATGAGCAGTTCTTC. It yields the protein CAWSTRLAGGDEQFF.

V gene TRBV11-3 combines with J gene TRBJ2-1, with a weak D call TRBD1 (7 bases). Germline V gene lookup returns CDR1 SGHNT and CDR2 YENEEA. V lost 3 bases and J 2 bases, leaving 11 bases between the germline ends. The CDR3 spans 15 residues. CDR3 coding DNA: TGTGCCAGCAGCTTGGGGGGACAGCCCTACAATGAGCAGTTCTTC. Protein: CASSLGGQPYNEQFF.

DNA for the CDR3: TGTGCCAGCAGTGGGTCTAAACGGGGGGCCACAGATACGCAGTATTTT. Amino acid sequence: CASSGSKRGATDTQYF. The V and J genes are TRBV6-1 and TRBJ2-3; possible D gene TRBD2, 7 bases. Germline CDR1 reads MNHNS; CDR2 reads SASEGT. The CDR3 length is 16 residues. Trimming took 4 bases from V and 2 from J, leaving 16 bases between them.

V and J are TRBV30 and TRBJ2-3, with 11 positions matching TRBD2. V lost 1 base and J lost 6; bases outside the gene matches: 6. Germline V gene sequence: CDR1 GTSNPN, CDR2 SVGIG (reference sequence). The CDR3 has 15 residues. CDR3 DNA sequence: TGTGCCTGGAGTGCAGGGACTAGCGGACCTGATACGCAGTATTTT. It is translated as CAWSAGTSGPDTQYF. Looking up the rest from reference TRBV30 and TRBJ2-3 gives the full variable domain: SQTIHQWPATLVQPVGSPLSLECTVEGTSNPNLYWYRQAAGRGLQLLFYSVGIGQISSEVPQNLSASRPQDRQFILSSKKLLLSDSGFYLCAWSAGTSGPDTQYFGPGTRLTVL.

The rearrangement joins TRBV6-5 to TRBJ1-5, with D hard to call. The germline V gene encodes CDR1 MNHEY and CDR2 SVGAGI. The ends were cut back, 0 bases at V and 5 bases at J, with 8 bases in the middle. The CDR3 sequence is 14 residues long. The CDR3 DNA follows: TGTGCCAGCAGTTACTCGCGCAGCGATCAGCCCCAGCATTTT. It encodes CASSYSRSDQPQHF.

This chain links TRBV9 with TRBJ2-1; D is possibly TRBD2 (7 bases). Germline V gene lookup returns CDR1 SGDLS and CDR2 YYNGEE. This CDR3 region has 15 residues. Deletions cut 1 base from V and 4 bases from J, with 12 bases between. The CDR3 reads CASSVYGGPYNEQFF. In DNA form, the CDR3 reads TGTGCCAGCAGCGTATACGGGGGGCCTTACAATGAGCAGTTCTTC.

This clone appeared a few times. One end of the junction fails to match germline, which may point to a read error. The gene calls are TRBV11-1 and TRBJ1-1, with D uncertain. The germline V gene encodes CDR1 SGHAT and CDR2 FQDESV (reference sequence). This CDR3 contains 14 residues. CDR3 sequence reads: CASSLAGKNAEAFF. Here the CDR3 DNA reads TGTGCCAGCAGCTTAGCCGGTAAGAACGCTGAAGCTTTCTTT. Looking up the rest from reference TRBV11-1 and TRBJ1-1 gives the full variable domain: EAEVAQSPRYKITEKSQAVAFWCDPISGHATLYWYRQILGQGPELLVQFQDESVVDDSQLPKDRFSAERLKGVDSTLKIQPAELGDSAMYLCASSLAGKNAEAFFGQGTRLTVV.

This clone was observed a single time. The gene calls are TRBV5-1 and TRBJ2-1, with 7 nucleotides matching TRBD1. Germline CDR1 reads SGHRS; CDR2 reads YFSETQ. The CDR3 totals 15 residues. V lost 3 bases and J lost 0; bases outside the gene matches: 3. The CDR3 DNA follows: TGCGCCAGCAGCTACGGGACAGACTCCTACAATGAGCAGTTCTTC. Protein sequence: CASSYGTDSYNEQFF.

The chain employs TRBV29-1 and TRBJ2-7; D might be TRBD1 (7 bases). Germline V CDR1 and CDR2: SQVTM, ANQGSEA. V was cut by 3 bases and J by 0 bases, with 9 bases left in between. This CDR3 contains 13 residues. The CDR3 protein is CSVEEGASYEQYF. The CDR3 DNA reads TGCAGCGTTGAGGAGGGGGCCTCCTACGAGCAGTACTTC.

The chain uses TRBV7-2 and TRBJ1-2; D is unclear. V lost 5 bases, J lost 4 bases, and 8 bases lay in between. CDR1 is SGHTA, CDR2 FQGNSA, per germline. The CDR3 length is 12 residues. The CDR3, as DNA: TGTGCCAGCAGCCCAGGAGGCTATGGCTACACCTTC. It translates to CASSPGGYGYTF.

The gene calls are TRBV29-1 and TRBJ1-1; D remains unclear. The V end lost 7 bases, the J end lost 3 bases, and 15 bases lay between the germline ends. The length of the CDR3 is 13 residues. Germline V gene lookup returns CDR1 SQVTM and CDR2 ANQGSEA. The CDR3 sequence: CSACWTGDTEAFF. The CDR3 region has the DNA TGCAGCGCCTGCTGGACCGGGGACACTGAAGCTTTCTTT.

To note about this clone: At one of its ends the junction is not consistent with the germline gene, which may arise from a read error. The chain uses TRBV29-1 and TRBJ1-4, with D perhaps TRBD1 (5 bases). The length of the CDR3 is 14 residues. Germline CDR1 is SQVTM and CDR2 is ANQGSEA. In nucleotides, the CDR3 is TGCAGCGTCGAAGGGGAGCCCGGTGGGGAAAAACTGTTTTTT. The encoded protein is CSVEGEPGGEKLFF.

This sequence joins TRBV10-3 and TRBJ1-1; TRBD1 agrees at 7 bases. The V and J ends lost 8 bases and 0 bases, in that order; junction bases with no gene match: 3. The CDR3 contains 13 residues. The V gene's germline CDR1 is ENHRY and CDR2 SYGVKD. The CDR3 loop is CAIGGQLNTEAFF. The CDR3 bases are TGTGCCATCGGGGGACAGCTGAACACTGAAGCTTTCTTT.

This clone was recorded a few times. The chain is built from TRBV10-1 and TRBJ1-2, with a weak D call TRBD1 (5 bases). Germline CDR1 reads WNHNN; CDR2 reads SYGVQD (reference sequence). Trimming took off 4 bases at V and 7 bases at J, with 19 bases between the two ends. This CDR3 has 15 amino acids. The CDR3 DNA is TGCGCCAGCAGTGCAACAGCAGCGGGGGACGGTGGCTACACCTTC. Translation: CASSATAAGDGGYTF.

This clone was seen more than once but under ten times. V is TRBV10-2 and J is TRBJ1-1, with D possibly matching TRBD1 (6 bases). The ends were cut back, 11 bases at V and 4 bases at J, with 17 bases in the middle. This CDR3 has 13 amino acids. Germline V gene lookup returns CDR1 WSHSY and CDR2 SAAADI. The CDR3: CASLGGAVTEAFF. The CDR3 DNA follows: TGCGCCTCCCTGGGGGGGGCGGTCACTGAAGCTTTCTTT.

Notes on this clone: The sample holds other DNA sequences that translate to the same CDR3. The chain links TRBV10-3 to TRBJ2-7; 10 bases match TRBD1. Unmatched junction bases numbered 4, after V lost 5 bases and J lost 3 bases. The CDR3 is 14 residues long. Per the germline V gene, CDR1 is ENHRY and CDR2 is SYGVKD. This CDR3 reads CAISTGQGSYEQYF. DNA for the CDR3: TGTGCCATCAGTACGGGACAGGGGAGCTACGAGCAGTACTTC.

This clone was found once. This chain joins TRBV19 and TRBJ2-5; 7 bases fit TRBD1. With V trimmed by 6 bases and J by 5 bases, 6 bases remained unmatched. This CDR3 contains 13 residues. Germline V CDR1 and CDR2: LNHDA, SQIVND (reference sequence). CDR3 sequence (DNA): TGTGCCAGTAGCGACAGGGATCGGGAGACCCAGTACTTC. Protein sequence: CASSDRDRETQYF.

The gene calls are TRBV18 and TRBJ2-5; 7 bases align to TRBD1. V lost 5 bases to trimming and J lost 2 bases; unmatched junction nucleotides: 5. Germline V CDR1 and CDR2: KGHSH, LQKENI. This CDR3 is 14 amino acids long. The CDR3 region has the DNA TGTGCCAGCTCAGCCCCGGGACAGCAAGAGACCCAGTACTTC. This gives the protein CASSAPGQQETQYF.

J is TRBJ2-7 and V is TRBV7-9, with TRBD1 matching 7 bases. Germline loops: CDR1 SEHNR, CDR2 FQNEAQ (reference sequence). The CDR3 runs 14 residues. V shed 5 bases and J 0 bases; nucleotides not matched to a gene: 4. The CDR3 is CASSNRDSSYEQYF. The CDR3 coding sequence is TGTGCCAGCAGCAACCGGGACAGCTCCTACGAGCAGTACTTC.

This rearrangement joins TRBV6-5 to TRBJ2-1; D might be TRBD2 (5 bases). Germline V gene data show CDR1 as MNHEY and CDR2 as SVGAGI. Trimming left V 0 bases short and J 5 bases short, with 14 bases between. CDR3 size: 16 residues. CDR3 residues: CASSYSTGVNDNEQFF. The CDR3 DNA is TGTGCCAGCAGTTACTCGACCGGGGTTAATGACAATGAGCAGTTCTTC.

J is TRBJ1-1 and V is TRBV2; 8 bases are shared with TRBD1. The V gene end was trimmed by 4 bases and the J gene end by 8 bases; junction bases not matched to a gene: 3. Germline V CDR1 and CDR2: SNHLY, FYNNEI. This CDR3 is built from 12 residues. In DNA form, the CDR3 reads TGTGCCAGCAGTGCGAGGACAGGGGAAGCTTTCTTT. Protein sequence: CASSARTGEAFF.

V and J are TRBV6-6 and TRBJ2-7; tentative D call: TRBD1 (8 bases). The V gene's germline CDR1 is MNHNY and CDR2 SVGAGI (reference sequence). The CDR3 is made up of 15 amino acids. V lost 6 bases to trimming and J lost 3 bases, with 18 bases between them. The CDR3 loop is CASSGGPGGIYEQYF. As DNA, the CDR3 is TGTGCCAGCAGCGGGGGGCCAGGGGGCATCTACGAGCAGTACTTC.

The chain carries TRBV10-3 and TRBJ2-1; a possible D gene is TRBD1 (5 bases). This CDR3 is 17 amino acids long. Germline CDR1 and CDR2: ENHRY and SYGVKD. V lost 0 bases and J 4 bases, leaving 16 bases between the germline ends. The CDR3 loop reads CAISESVGVIRYNEQFF. In DNA form, the CDR3 reads TGTGCCATCAGTGAGTCAGTAGGGGTGATTAGGTACAATGAGCAGTTCTTC.